This T cell receptor beta chain was documented in a study of T cells in Graves' hyperthyroidism and ophthalmopathy. The ends lost 6 bases at V and 16 bases at J; junction bases unmatched: 20. Germline V lookup: CDR1 ENHRY, CDR2 SYGVKD. The CDR3 runs 15 residues. Study findings and constraints: Model predictions of ophthalmopathy came a median roughly 6.4 months before onset.

It was RNA transcripts that yielded the amplified TCR beta CDR3 regions. During a first-round RT-PCR of the TCR CDR3, the HTBI primer set was used. Each CDR3 protein gets one entry after TCRdb re-called the multiplex PCR reads with MiXCR. The table includes 550,000 to 600,000 distinct CDR3 sequences, about half detected once. Concerning this clonotype itself: Its antigen remains unknown.

Source material: peripheral blood or thyroid tissue (not recorded which). This chain links TRBV10-3 with TRBJ2-2; 7 nucleotides align to TRBD2. This sequence originates from an adult woman with Graves' disease, either hyperthyroidism or ophthalmopathy (not recorded which). The CDR3 DNA follows: TGTGCCATCAGCCGGGGGGAGACGAGCACCGGGGAGTCGTTTTTT. Translation: CAISRGETSTGESFF.